This T cell receptor (beta chain) was captured in a study of T-cell reconstitution after alpha-beta-depleted transplantation in children. This clonotype was counted at least ten times. Its antigen remains unidentified. This CDR3 contains 13 residues. V was trimmed by 5 bases and J by 5 bases, leaving 10 bases between them. Germline assignment: CDR1 MNHEY and CDR2 SVGEGT. The authors prepared the TCRbeta library with unique molecular identifiers. TCRdb used MiXCR to reprocess the PCR reads, holding one entry per CDR3 protein. The top ten clones hold about 9.1% of a sample with fewer than 350,000 distinct CDR3 sequences, almost 8% of them seen once. Study-wide findings and caveats: Some patients' high day-60 TCRbeta diversity was attributed to recipient cells surviving conditioning. Several hundred expanded graft clones reportedly supplied alpha-beta T cells about two months after transplant. T-cell numbers and diversity one year post-transplant derived largely from freshly generated T cells.

The chain employs TRBV6-2 or TRBV6-3 and TRBJ1-5; perhaps TRBD1 as D (5 bases). The receptor's source is a female patient between 2 and 15 years old who had a stem cell transplant for Fanconi anemia, so the T cells may come from the graft donor. The starting material was peripheral blood, obtained 360 days after TCRalphabeta/CD19-depleted stem cell transplant. In DNA, the CDR3 is TGTGCCAGCAGTCCCCAGGGATATCAGCCCCAGCATTTT. Translated, it gives CASSPQGYQPQHF.